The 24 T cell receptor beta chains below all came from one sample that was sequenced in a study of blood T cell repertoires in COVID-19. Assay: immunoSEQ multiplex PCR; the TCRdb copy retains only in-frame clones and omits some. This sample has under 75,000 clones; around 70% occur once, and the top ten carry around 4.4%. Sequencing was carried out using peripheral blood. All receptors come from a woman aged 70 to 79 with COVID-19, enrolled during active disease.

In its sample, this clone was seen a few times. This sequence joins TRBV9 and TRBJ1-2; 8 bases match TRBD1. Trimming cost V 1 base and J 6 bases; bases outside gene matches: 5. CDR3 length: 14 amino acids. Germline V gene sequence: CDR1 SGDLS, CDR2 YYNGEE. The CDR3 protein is CASSVRTGGDGYTF. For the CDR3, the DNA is TGTGCCAGCAGCGTAAGAACAGGGGGGGATGGCTACACCTTC.

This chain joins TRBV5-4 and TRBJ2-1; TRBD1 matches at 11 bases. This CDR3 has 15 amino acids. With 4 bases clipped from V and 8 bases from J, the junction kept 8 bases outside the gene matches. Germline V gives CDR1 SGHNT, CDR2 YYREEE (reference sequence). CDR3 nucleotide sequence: TGTGCCAGCAGCCCAATCAGGACAGGGGGCGATGAGCAGTTCTTC. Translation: CASSPIRTGGDEQFF.

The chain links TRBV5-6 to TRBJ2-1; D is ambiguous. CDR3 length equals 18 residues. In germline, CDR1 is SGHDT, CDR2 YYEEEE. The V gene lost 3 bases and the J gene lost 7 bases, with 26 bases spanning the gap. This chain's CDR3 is CASSSLGVSSTMRNEQFF. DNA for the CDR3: TGTGCCAGCAGCTCCTTAGGCGTATCGTCGACGATGAGGAATGAGCAGTTCTTC.

CDR3 residues: CASSFRPGTDTDTQYF. In DNA form, the CDR3 reads TGTGCCAGCAGCTTTAGACCCGGGACAGACACAGATACGCAGTATTTT. This chain links TRBV7-2 with TRBJ2-3; 7 bases agree with TRBD1. CDR3 length: 16 residues. V was pared by 3 bases and J by 2 bases, with 8 bases of the junction left unmatched. Germline lookup yields CDR1 SGHTA and CDR2 FQGNSA.

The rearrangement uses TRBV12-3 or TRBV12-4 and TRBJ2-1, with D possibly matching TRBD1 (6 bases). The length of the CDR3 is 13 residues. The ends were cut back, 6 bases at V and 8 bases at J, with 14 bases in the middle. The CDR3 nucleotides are TGTGCCAGCAGCCCGGACAGCGACGATGAGCAGTTCTTC. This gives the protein CASSPDSDDEQFF.

The CDR3 reads CASSLEVQPQHF. The CDR3 region has the DNA TGTGCCAGCAGTTTAGAGGTTCAGCCCCAGCATTTT. The chain joins TRBV28 to TRBJ1-5; D not resolved. From germline, CDR1 is MDHEN and CDR2 SYDVKM. V lost 2 bases to trimming and J lost 6 bases, with 5 bases between them. The CDR3 covers 12 residues.

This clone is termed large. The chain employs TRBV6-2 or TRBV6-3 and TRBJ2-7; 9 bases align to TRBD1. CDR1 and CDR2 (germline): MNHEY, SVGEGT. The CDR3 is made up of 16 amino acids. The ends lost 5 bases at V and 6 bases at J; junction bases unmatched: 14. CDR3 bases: TGTGCCAGCAGTCCACCGGGACAGGGTGAAACCCTCGAGCAGTACTTC. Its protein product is CASSPPGQGETLEQYF.

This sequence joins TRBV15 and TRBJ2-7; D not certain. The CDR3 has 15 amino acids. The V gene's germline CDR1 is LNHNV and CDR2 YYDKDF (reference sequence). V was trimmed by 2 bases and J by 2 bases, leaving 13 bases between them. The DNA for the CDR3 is TGTGCCACCAGCAGAACACACAGCTCCACCTACGAGCAGTACTTC. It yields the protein CATSRTHSSTYEQYF.

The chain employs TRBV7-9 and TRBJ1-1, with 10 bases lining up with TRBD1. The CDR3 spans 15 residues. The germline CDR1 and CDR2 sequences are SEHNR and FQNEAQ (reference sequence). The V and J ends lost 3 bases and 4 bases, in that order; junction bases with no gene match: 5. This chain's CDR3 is CASSLGQGFGTEAFF. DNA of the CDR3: TGTGCCAGCAGCTTGGGACAGGGGTTTGGCACTGAAGCTTTCTTT.

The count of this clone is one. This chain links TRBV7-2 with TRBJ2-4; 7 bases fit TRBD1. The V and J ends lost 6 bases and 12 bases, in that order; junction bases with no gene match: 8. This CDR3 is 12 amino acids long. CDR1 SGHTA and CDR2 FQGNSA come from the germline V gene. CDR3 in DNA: TGTGCCAGCAGTCTTGACAGGGCCGCTCAGTACTTC. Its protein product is CASSLDRAAQYF. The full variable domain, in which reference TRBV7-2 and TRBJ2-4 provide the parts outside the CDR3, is GAGVSQSPSNKVTEKGKDVELRCDPISGHTALYWYRQSLGQGLEFLIYFQGNSAPDKSGLPSDRFSAERTGGSVSTLTIQRTQQEDSAVYLCASSLDRAAQYFGAGTRLSVL.

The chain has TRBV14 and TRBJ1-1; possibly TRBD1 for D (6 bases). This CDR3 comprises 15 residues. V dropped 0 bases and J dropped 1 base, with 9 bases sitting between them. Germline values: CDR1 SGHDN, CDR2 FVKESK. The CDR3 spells CASSQEQGRNTEAFF. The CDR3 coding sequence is TGTGCCAGCAGCCAAGAACAGGGAAGGAACACTGAAGCTTTCTTT. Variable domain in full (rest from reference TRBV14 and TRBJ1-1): EAGVTQFPSHSVIEKGQTVTLRCDPISGHDNLYWYRRVMGKEIKFLLHFVKESKQDESGMPNNRFLAERTGGTYSTLKVQPAELEDSGVYFCASSQEQGRNTEAFFGQGTRLTVV.

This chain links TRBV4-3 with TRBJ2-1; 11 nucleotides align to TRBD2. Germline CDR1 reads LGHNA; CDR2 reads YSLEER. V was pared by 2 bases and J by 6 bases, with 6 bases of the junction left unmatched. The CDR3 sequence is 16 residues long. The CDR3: CASSQYSLAGGNEQFF. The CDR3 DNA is TGCGCCAGCAGCCAATATTCCCTAGCGGGGGGCAATGAGCAGTTCTTC.

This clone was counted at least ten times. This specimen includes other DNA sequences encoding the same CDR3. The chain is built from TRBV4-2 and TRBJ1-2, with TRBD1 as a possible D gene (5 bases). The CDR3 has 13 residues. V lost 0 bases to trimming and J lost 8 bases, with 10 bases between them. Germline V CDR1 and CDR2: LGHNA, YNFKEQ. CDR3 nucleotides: TGTGCCAGCAGCCAAGAAGCAGGGCCGGGCTACACCTTC. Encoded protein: CASSQEAGPGYTF.

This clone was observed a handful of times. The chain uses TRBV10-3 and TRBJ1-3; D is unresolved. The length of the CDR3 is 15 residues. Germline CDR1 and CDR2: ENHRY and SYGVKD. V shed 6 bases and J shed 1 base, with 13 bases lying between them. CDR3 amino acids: CAIRAVVKSGNTIYF. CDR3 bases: TGTGCCATCAGAGCCGTCGTGAAGTCTGGAAACACCATATATTTT.

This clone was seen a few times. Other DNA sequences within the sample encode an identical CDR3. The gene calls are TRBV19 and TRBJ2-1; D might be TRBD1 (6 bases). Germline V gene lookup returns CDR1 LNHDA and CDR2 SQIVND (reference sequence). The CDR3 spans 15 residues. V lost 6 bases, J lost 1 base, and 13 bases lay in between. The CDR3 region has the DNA TGTGCCAGTAGCCCCGACAGGTCGTCCTACAATGAGCAGTTCTTC. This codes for CASSPDRSSYNEQFF. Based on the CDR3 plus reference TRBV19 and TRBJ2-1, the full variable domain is DGGITQSPKYLFRKEGQNVTLSCEQNLNHDAMYWYRQDPGQGLRLIYYSQIVNDFQKGDIAEGYSVSREKKESFPLTVTSAQKNPTAFYLCASSPDRSSYNEQFFGPGTRLTVL.

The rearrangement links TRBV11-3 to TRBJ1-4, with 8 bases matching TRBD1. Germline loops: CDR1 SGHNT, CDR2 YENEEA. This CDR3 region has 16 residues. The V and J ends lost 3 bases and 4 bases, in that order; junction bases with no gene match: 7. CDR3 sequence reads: CASSLAWTGLNEKLFF. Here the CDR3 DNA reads TGTGCCAGCAGCTTGGCTTGGACAGGGCTTAATGAAAAACTGTTTTTT. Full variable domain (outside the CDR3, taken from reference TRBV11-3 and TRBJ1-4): EAGVVQSPRYKIIEKKQPVAFWCNPISGHNTLYWYLQNLGQGPELLIRYENEEAVDDSQLPKDRFSAERLKGVDSTLKIQPAELGDSAVYLCASSLAWTGLNEKLFFGSGTQLSVL.

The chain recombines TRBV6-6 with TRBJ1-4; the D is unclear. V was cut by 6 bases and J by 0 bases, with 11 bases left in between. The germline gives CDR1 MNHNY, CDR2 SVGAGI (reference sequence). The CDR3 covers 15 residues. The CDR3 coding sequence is TGTGCCAGCAGCCGCGGCTCCGCAACTAATGAAAAACTGTTTTTT. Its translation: CASSRGSATNEKLFF.

The CDR3 region is CASSIRQGALGAFF. DNA of the CDR3: TGTGCCAGTAGTATACGACAGGGGGCACTTGGGGCTTTCTTT. This chain joins TRBV19 and TRBJ1-1; 10 bases match TRBD1. The CDR3 sequence is 14 residues long. V lost 2 bases, J lost 11 bases, and 8 bases stayed unmatched. CDR1 is LNHDA, CDR2 SQIVND, per germline (reference sequence).

This chain's CDR3 is CASSFYLAGAGELFF. The CDR3 bases are TGTGCCAGCAGCTTCTATTTAGCGGGAGCTGGGGAGCTGTTTTTT. The rearrangement uses TRBV7-2 and TRBJ2-2; 9 nucleotides line up with TRBD2. Germline CDR1 reads SGHTA; CDR2 reads FQGNSA. CDR3 length: 15 amino acids. With V trimmed by 3 bases and J by 8 bases, 7 bases remained unmatched.

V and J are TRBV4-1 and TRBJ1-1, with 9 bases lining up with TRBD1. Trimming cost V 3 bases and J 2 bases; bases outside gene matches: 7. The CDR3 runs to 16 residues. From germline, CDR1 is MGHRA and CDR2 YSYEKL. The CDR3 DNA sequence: TGCGCCAGCAGCCAGGGACCAACAGGGGGCAACACTGAAGCTTTCTTT. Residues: CASSQGPTGGNTEAFF.

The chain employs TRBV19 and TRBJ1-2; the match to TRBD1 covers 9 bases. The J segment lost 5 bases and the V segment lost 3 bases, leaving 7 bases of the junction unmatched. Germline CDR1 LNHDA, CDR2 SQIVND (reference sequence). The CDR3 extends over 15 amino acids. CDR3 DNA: TGTGCCAGTAGTATTGGTGGACAGGGGCGGTATGGCTACACCTTC. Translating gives CASSIGGQGRYGYTF.

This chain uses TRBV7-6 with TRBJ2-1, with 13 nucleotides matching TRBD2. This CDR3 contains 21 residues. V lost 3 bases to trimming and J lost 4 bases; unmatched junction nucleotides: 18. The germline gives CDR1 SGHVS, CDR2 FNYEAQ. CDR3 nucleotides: TGTGCCAGCAGCTTTCACGAAGCCGGGACTAGCGGGAACCGGCCATACAATGAGCAGTTCTTC. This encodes CASSFHEAGTSGNRPYNEQFF.

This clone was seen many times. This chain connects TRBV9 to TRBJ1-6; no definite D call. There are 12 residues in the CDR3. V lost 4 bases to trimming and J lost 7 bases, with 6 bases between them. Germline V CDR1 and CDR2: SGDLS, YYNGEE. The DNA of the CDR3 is TGTGCCAGCAGCCGCCGGAATTCACCCCTCCACTTT. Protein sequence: CASSRRNSPLHF.

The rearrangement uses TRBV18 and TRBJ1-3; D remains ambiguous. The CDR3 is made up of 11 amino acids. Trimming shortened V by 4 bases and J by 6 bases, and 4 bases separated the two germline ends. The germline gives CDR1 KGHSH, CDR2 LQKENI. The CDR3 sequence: CASSLENTIYF. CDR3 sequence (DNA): TGTGCCAGCTCACTAGAAAACACCATATATTTT.